The 26 T cell receptor beta chains reported below all come from one sample, sequenced in a study of cytomegalovirus exposure and HLA in healthy donors. The PCR contained 60 Vbeta and 13 Jbeta primers. Sequencing used immunoSEQ multiplex PCR; TCRdb keeps in-frame clones, though not all of them. The data hold 150,000 to 200,000 clones, with over 70% observed a single time. The sequenced sample was PBMCs. The receptors derive from a man aged 50 to 60 in good health and CMV-seropositive.

The rearrangement joins TRBV7-8 to TRBJ2-7; D uncertain. The CDR3 contains 14 residues. CDR1 and CDR2 (germline): SGHVS, FQNEAQ. Trimming took 3 bases from V and 2 from J, leaving 11 bases between them. For the CDR3, the DNA is TGTGCCAGCAGCTTTAACTCCGTGACCTACGAGCAGTACTTC. The encoded protein is CASSFNSVTYEQYF.

In regard to this clone: Other DNA sequences in this specimen translate into the identical CDR3. The J gene is TRBJ2-5, the V gene TRBV5-1; 11 nucleotides align to TRBD1. The CDR3 length is 16 residues. With 4 bases clipped from V and 5 bases from J, the junction kept 10 bases outside the gene matches. CDR1 and CDR2 (germline): SGHRS, YFSETQ. The CDR3 here is CASSGGQGAPWETQYF. CDR3 nucleotide sequence: TGCGCCAGCAGCGGCGGACAGGGGGCGCCTTGGGAGACCCAGTACTTC. Supplemented by reference TRBV5-1 and TRBJ2-5, the full variable domain reads KAGVTQTPRYLIKTRGQQVTLSCSPISGHRSVSWYQQTPGQGLQFLFEYFSETQRNKGNFPGRFSGRQFSNSRSEMNVSTLELGDSALYLCASSGGQGAPWETQYFGPGTRLLVL.

J is TRBJ1-1 and V is TRBV18; 9 nucleotides align to TRBD1. CDR1 is KGHSH, CDR2 LQKENI, per germline. The CDR3 sequence is 13 residues long. The trim removed 3 bases at V and 6 bases at J, leaving 2 bases unmatched. The CDR3 DNA reads TGTGCCAGCTCACCGGACAGGGGAGCTGAAGCTTTCTTT. Amino acids: CASSPDRGAEAFF.

The V call is TRBV2, the J call TRBJ1-5; unclear D gene. Germline CDR1 SNHLY, CDR2 FYNNEI. The germline V and J ends were trimmed by 1 base and 7 bases, with 11 bases remaining between them. The CDR3 is 14 amino acids. The CDR3 DNA sequence: TGTGCCAGCAGTGAAGAGATTCGCGAACAGCCCCAGCATTTT. Amino acid sequence: CASSEEIREQPQHF.

The sample holds a few counts of this clone. The chain links TRBV25-1 to TRBJ2-7, with D tentatively TRBD1 (6 bases). Germline assignment: CDR1 MGHDK and CDR2 SYGVNS. V was cut by 0 bases and J by 6 bases, with 6 bases left in between. The CDR3 spans 12 residues. CDR3 DNA sequence: TGTGCCAGCAGTGAATACAGGGGCGAGCAGTACTTC. Translation gives CASSEYRGEQYF.

J is TRBJ2-6 and V is TRBV30, with TRBD1 as a possible D gene (6 bases). V was clipped by 1 base and J by 0 bases, with 10 bases between them. Germline CDR1 reads GTSNPN; CDR2 reads SVGIG (reference sequence). CDR3 length: 16 residues. The CDR3: CAWSDRAYSGANVLTF. CDR3 DNA: TGTGCCTGGAGTGACAGGGCATACTCTGGGGCCAACGTCCTGACTTTC.

The chain joins TRBV19 to TRBJ2-1; 10 bases line up with TRBD2. With V trimmed by 3 bases and J by 7 bases, 9 bases remained unmatched. Germline V lookup: CDR1 LNHDA, CDR2 SQIVND (reference sequence). The CDR3 has 16 amino acids. The CDR3 DNA is TGTGCCAGTAGTATCTTTCTAGCGGGAGCTTTGAATGAGCAGTTCTTC. Protein product: CASSIFLAGALNEQFF.

This clone was seen only a few times. The chain has TRBV7-2 and TRBJ2-1; tentatively, D is TRBD2 (5 bases). Germline V gene data show CDR1 as SGHTA and CDR2 as FQGNSA. The CDR3 totals 15 residues. Between the trimmed V and J ends, which lost 3 bases and 0 bases, there was a span of 9 bases. The CDR3 coding sequence is TGTGCCAGCAGCTTCAGCGGAAGCTCCTACAATGAGCAGTTCTTC. Amino acids: CASSFSGSSYNEQFF.

This chain links TRBV27 with TRBJ2-2; D might be TRBD2 (5 bases). Trimming left V 8 bases short and J 4 bases short, with 11 bases between. This CDR3 spans 13 amino acids. Germline loops: CDR1 MNHEY, CDR2 SMNVEV (reference sequence). The CDR3, as DNA: TGTGCCAGCTCGAGGGTTGTCACCGGGGAGCTGTTTTTT. It translates to CASSRVVTGELFF.

The V and J genes are TRBV11-2 and TRBJ2-2; D gene unclear. Germline CDR1 SGHAT, CDR2 FQNNGV. The CDR3 is made up of 14 amino acids. The V gene lost 4 bases and the J gene lost 4 bases, with 10 bases spanning the gap. The CDR3 coding sequence is TGTGCCAGCAGCTACAACTACCCCACCGGGGAGCTGTTTTTT. Amino acids: CASSYNYPTGELFF.

The chain couples TRBV5-1 to TRBJ1-1; D is perhaps TRBD1 (5 bases). This CDR3 comprises 16 residues. V was shortened by 3 bases and J by 5 bases, with 20 bases between the two germline ends. CDR1 and CDR2 from the germline V gene are SGHRS and YFSETQ. CDR3 sequence: CASSSYGGGAETEAFF. The CDR3 region has the DNA TGCGCCAGCAGCTCGTACGGGGGGGGAGCGGAAACTGAAGCTTTCTTT.

This chain joins TRBV7-2 and TRBJ1-2, with D perhaps matching TRBD1 (6 bases). The CDR3 has 14 amino acids. Germline lookup yields CDR1 SGHTA and CDR2 FQGNSA. The V end lost 0 bases, the J end lost 3 bases, and 8 bases lay between the germline ends. This CDR3 is CASSLATGYYGYTF. As DNA, the CDR3 is TGTGCCAGCAGCTTAGCGACAGGATACTATGGCTACACCTTC.

The V and J genes are TRBV29-1 and TRBJ2-7, with TRBD1 as a possible D gene (6 bases). CDR1 SQVTM and CDR2 ANQGSEA come from the germline V gene. V was cut by 6 bases and J by 0 bases, with 9 bases left in between. CDR3 length: 12 residues. For the CDR3, the DNA is TGCAGCGTCCAGGGGAGCTCCTACGAGCAGTACTTC. This codes for CSVQGSSYEQYF.

The chain joins TRBV4-1 to TRBJ2-2, with D possibly being TRBD2 (6 bases). CDR1 is MGHRA and CDR2 is YSYEKL in the germline V gene. The CDR3 contains 17 residues. Trimming pared 0 bases from V and 0 bases from J, leaving 11 bases between. This CDR3 reads CASSQDTGGTNTGELFF. CDR3 nucleotides: TGCGCCAGCAGCCAAGACACCGGGGGAACGAACACCGGGGAGCTGTTTTTT.

This chain joins TRBV16 and TRBJ1-1, with D possibly being TRBD1 (6 bases). Trimming removed 4 bases from V and 1 base from J, with 13 bases in between. The CDR3 totals 15 residues. Germline CDR1 reads KGHSY; CDR2 reads FQNENV. Here the CDR3 reads CASSPRGQRNTEAFF. The CDR3 nucleotides read TGTGCCAGCAGCCCCAGGGGACAACGGAACACTGAAGCTTTCTTT.

The J gene is TRBJ2-4, the V gene TRBV28; maybe TRBD1 (5 bases). V gave up 3 bases and J gave up 0 bases, with 18 bases separating them. CDR3 length: 18 residues. The germline CDR1 and CDR2 sequences are MDHEN and SYDVKM. The CDR3 loop is CASSFESNRQPAKNIQYF. Here the CDR3 DNA reads TGTGCCAGCAGTTTCGAAAGCAACAGACAGCCAGCCAAAAACATTCAGTACTTC. Full variable domain (missing parts from reference TRBV28 and TRBJ2-4): DVKVTQSSRYLVKRTGEKVFLECVQDMDHENMFWYRQDPGLGLRLIYFSYDVKMKEKGDIPEGYSVSREKKERFSLILESASTNQTSMYLCASSFESNRQPAKNIQYFGAGTRLSVL.

The CDR3 bases are TGTGCCAGCAGCGTAGCCGGCGGGGGGCGGGATACGCAGTATTTT. Translating gives CASSVAGGGRDTQYF. The rearrangement joins TRBV9 to TRBJ2-3; TRBD2 matches at 8 bases. The CDR3 has 15 residues. J was trimmed by 6 bases and V by 0 bases; bases with no gene match: 6. Per germline, CDR1 SGDLS and CDR2 YYNGEE.

CDR3 protein: CASSPGTTRNTIYF. As DNA, the CDR3 is TGTGCCAGCTCACCAGGGACTACTAGAAACACCATATATTTT. The chain joins TRBV18 to TRBJ1-3, with a weak D call TRBD1 (5 bases). The CDR3 runs 14 residues. The V and J ends lost 2 bases and 5 bases respectively, with 10 bases between them. CDR1 and CDR2 from the germline V gene are KGHSH and LQKENI. Based on the CDR3 plus reference TRBV18 and TRBJ1-3, the full variable domain is NAGVMQNPRHLVRRRGQEARLRCSPMKGHSHVYWYRQLPEEGLKFMVYLQKENIIDESGMPKERFSAEFPKEGPSILRIQQVVRGDSAAYFCASSPGTTRNTIYFGEGSWLTVV.

The chain employs TRBV28 and TRBJ2-1; D may be TRBD1 (5 bases). Between the trimmed V and J ends, which lost 3 bases and 4 bases, there was a span of 10 bases. Germline CDR1 and CDR2: MDHEN and SYDVKM. The CDR3 loop spans 14 amino acids. CDR3 DNA sequence: TGTGCCAGCAGTTTCCCCCCAGGGTACAATGAGCAGTTCTTC. Residues: CASSFPPGYNEQFF.

The chain couples TRBV14 to TRBJ1-1, with 10 bases lining up with TRBD1. CDR1 SGHDN and CDR2 FVKESK come from the germline V gene. This CDR3 contains 15 residues. The junction had 6 bases not matched to a gene; V was cut back by 4 bases and J by 4 bases. This chain's CDR3 is CASSLDRGQGTEAFF. The CDR3 nucleotides read TGTGCCAGCAGCCTCGACAGGGGGCAGGGCACTGAAGCTTTCTTT.

J is TRBJ2-7 and V is TRBV7-2; 10 bases align to TRBD2. The CDR3 sequence is 16 residues long. Trimming at V came to 1 base and at J to 4 bases, leaving 7 bases not matched to a gene. Germline V gene sequence: CDR1 SGHTA, CDR2 FQGNSA. For the CDR3, the DNA is TGTGCCAGCAGCTTAGGCACTAGCGGGGTGGGGTACGAGCAGTACTTC. Encoded protein: CASSLGTSGVGYEQYF.

The chain carries TRBV28 and TRBJ1-2; no clear D gene. Between the trimmed V and J ends, which lost 7 bases and 7 bases, there was a span of 10 bases. Germline V CDR1 and CDR2: MDHEN, SYDVKM. The CDR3 is made up of 11 amino acids. CDR3: CASTSNGGYTF. CDR3 in DNA: TGTGCCAGCACCTCAAACGGTGGCTACACCTTC.

The chain uses TRBV10-3 and TRBJ2-5, with D possibly TRBD1 on 5 matching bases. The CDR3 consists of 15 residues. Germline values: CDR1 ENHRY, CDR2 SYGVKD. V lost 4 bases and J 2 bases, leaving 14 bases between the germline ends. CDR3 bases: TGTGCCATCAGTGCACAGTCGACAGCACAAGAGACCCAGTACTTC. Encoded protein: CAISAQSTAQETQYF.

The chain combines TRBV9 with TRBJ1-4; D possibly corresponds to TRBD1 (5 bases). In germline, CDR1 is SGDLS, CDR2 YYNGEE. The CDR3 is made up of 15 amino acids. V lost 3 bases to trimming and J lost 1 base, with 10 bases between them. The CDR3 region is CASSAVGGTNEKLFF. CDR3 bases: TGTGCCAGCAGCGCGGTGGGGGGAACTAATGAAAAACTGTTTTTT.

This clone occurred a few times. This chain connects TRBV9 to TRBJ1-3; no definite D call. Germline V gene data show CDR1 as SGDLS and CDR2 as YYNGEE. The CDR3 is 14 amino acids. Trimming left V 3 bases short and J 8 bases short, with 15 bases between. The CDR3 DNA sequence: TGTGCCAGCAGCGCCGGGATCCCCTCGGACACCATATATTTT. Its protein product is CASSAGIPSDTIYF.

V usage is TRBV30 and J usage is TRBJ2-1, with D uncertain. The CDR3 is 14 residues long. The germline V gene has CDR1 GTSNPN and CDR2 SVGIG (reference sequence). Trimming shortened V by 0 bases and J by 3 bases, and 9 bases separated the two germline ends. As DNA, the CDR3 is TGTGCCTGGAGTGTCCCGCCGGGCTACAATGAGCAGTTCTTC. It encodes CAWSVPPGYNEQFF.